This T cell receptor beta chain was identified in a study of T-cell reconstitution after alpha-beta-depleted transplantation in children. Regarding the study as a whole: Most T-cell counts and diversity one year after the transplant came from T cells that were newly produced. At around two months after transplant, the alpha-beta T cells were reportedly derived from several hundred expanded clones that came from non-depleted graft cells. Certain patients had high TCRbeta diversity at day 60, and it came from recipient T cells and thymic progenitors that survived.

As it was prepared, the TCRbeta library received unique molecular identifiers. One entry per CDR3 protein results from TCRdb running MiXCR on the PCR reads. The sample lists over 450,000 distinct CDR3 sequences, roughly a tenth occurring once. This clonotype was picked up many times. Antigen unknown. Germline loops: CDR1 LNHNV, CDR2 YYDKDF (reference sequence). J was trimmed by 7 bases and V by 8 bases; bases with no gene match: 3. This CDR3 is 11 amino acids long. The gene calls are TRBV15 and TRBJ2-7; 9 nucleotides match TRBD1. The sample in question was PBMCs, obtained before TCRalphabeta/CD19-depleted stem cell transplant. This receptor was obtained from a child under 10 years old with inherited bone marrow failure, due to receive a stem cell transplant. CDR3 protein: CATRTGEEQYF. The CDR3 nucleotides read TGTGCCACCCGGACAGGGGAGGAGCAGTACTTC. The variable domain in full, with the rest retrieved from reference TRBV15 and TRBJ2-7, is DAMVIQNPRYQVTQFGKPVTLSCSQTLNHNVMYWYQQKSSQAPKLLFHYYDKDFNNEADTPDNFQSRRPNTSFCFLDIRSPGLGDTAMYLCATRTGEEQYFGPGTRLTVT.